Given below is one T cell receptor beta chain in context. Its antigen is still unknown. Blood was collected once per donor into heparin, averaging approximately 110 mL. Using CD45RO/CCR7/CD25/CD127/CD95/CD27, CD4+ naive, central memory, regulatory and stem cell-like memory cells were sorted. This sample was included in a study of beta chain features in type 1 diabetes. Broader study findings: Relative to healthy donors, patients appeared to have naive, central memory and Treg TCRB repertoires that were more similar.

J gave up 6 bases and V 6 bases, and 11 bases lay outside the gene matches. CDR3 size: 15 residues. Germline V lookup: CDR1 MGHRA, CDR2 YSYEKL. Since all of the isolated RNA was reverse transcribed, expressed TCRB transcripts were what got sequenced. Here immunoSEQ multiplex PCR was the method, and the copy in TCRdb shows in-frame clones only, minus some. Among about half a million clones listed, 11% were seen once. Sequencing was carried out using naive CD4+ T cells from blood. The source is a woman between 18 and 29 years old in good health. J is TRBJ1-2 and V is TRBV4-1; 9 nucleotides line up with TRBD1. CDR3 region: CASSHLTGTGNGYTF. The CDR3 coding sequence is TGCGCCAGCAGTCATCTAACCGGGACAGGGAATGGCTACACCTTC.